The 17 T cell receptor beta chains below come from one sample, sequenced in a study of CD8 T cells in ankylosing spondylitis. TCRdb re-analysed the 5' RACE reads in MiXCR, keeping a single row per CDR3 protein. Here the sample spans around 150,000 distinct CDR3 sequences, roughly an eighth being singletons. The sequenced material came from blood, either unsorted or a sorted T cell fraction (not recorded which). These receptors were collected from a female donor with ankylosing spondylitis or in good health (not recorded which).

The sample holds one count of this clonotype. A much larger clone lies a single base off, so this may be a read error. The chain couples TRBV5-1 to TRBJ2-3; tentatively, D is TRBD2 (5 bases). V dropped 4 bases and J dropped 5 bases, with 14 bases sitting between them. Germline CDR1 SGHRS, CDR2 YFSETQ. The CDR3 spans 14 residues. CDR3 DNA: TGCGCCAGCAGCGCGGACGGGGTCATAGATACGCAGTATTTT. Its protein is CASSADGVIDTQYF.

This clonotype came up many times. The CDR3 sequence: CSARVDRVAGELFF. CDR3 DNA sequence: TGCAGTGCTAGAGTGGACAGGGTCGCCGGGGAGCTGTTTTTT. The chain recombines TRBV20-1 with TRBJ2-2, with 8 nucleotides matching TRBD1. CDR1 and CDR2 (germline): DFQATT, SNEGSKA (reference sequence). V gave up 1 base and J gave up 6 bases; unmatched junction bases: 4. This CDR3 contains 14 residues.

This clonotype was counted ten times or more. The chain uses TRBV28 and TRBJ1-2, with D uncertain. The V gene lost 6 bases and the J gene lost 6 bases, with 17 bases spanning the gap. This CDR3 comprises 14 residues. Per the germline V gene, CDR1 is MDHEN and CDR2 is SYDVKM. The CDR3 sequence is CASSPPAKRDGYTF. The CDR3 DNA reads as TGTGCCAGCAGCCCCCCGGCTAAACGCGATGGCTACACCTTC.

This clonotype was seen many times. The chain combines TRBV5-1 with TRBJ1-2, with D possibly being TRBD1 (6 bases). There are 14 residues in the CDR3. Trimming stripped 1 base from V and 4 bases from J, with 11 bases between. Germline CDR1 reads SGHRS; CDR2 reads YFSETQ. In DNA, the CDR3 is TGCGCCAGCAGCTTGATTACAGGGCCCTATGGCTACACCTTC. It specifies CASSLITGPYGYTF.

A word on this clonotype: This may be a read error: a much more frequent sequence differs by one nucleotide. The rearrangement uses TRBV19 and TRBJ2-3; D gene unclear. The DNA matches TRBJ1-5 better at its end, which makes the J call doubtful. The CDR3 runs to 14 residues. Per the germline V gene, CDR1 is LNHDA and CDR2 is SQIVND (reference sequence). The chain's CDR3 is CASTLSGITDTQHF. DNA for the CDR3: TGTGCCAGTACCCTCAGCGGGATCACAGATACGCAGCATTTT.

The table lists this clonotype with a few counts. The rearrangement joins TRBV7-2 to TRBJ2-5, with TRBD1 matching 8 bases. Germline CDR1 is SGHTA and CDR2 is FQGNSA. V shed 2 bases and J 5 bases; nucleotides not matched to a gene: 4. CDR3 size: 14 residues. The CDR3 DNA sequence: TGTGCCAGCAGCTTACAGACAGGGGAGGAGACCCAGTACTTC. Its translation: CASSLQTGEETQYF.

This clonotype was found many times. The V and J genes are TRBV7-2 and TRBJ2-3; D may be TRBD1 (6 bases). Germline V gives CDR1 SGHTA, CDR2 FQGNSA. V lost 5 bases and J 2 bases, leaving 14 bases between the germline ends. The CDR3 consists of 15 residues. This CDR3 is CASSASYRVTDTQYF. CDR3 in DNA: TGTGCCAGCAGCGCTAGCTACAGGGTCACAGATACGCAGTATTTT.

This clonotype was counted a few times. The chain recombines TRBV5-6 with TRBJ2-2; D unclear. The V gene lost 0 bases and the J gene lost 4 bases, with 1 base spanning the gap. This CDR3 is 12 amino acids long. Per the germline V gene, CDR1 is SGHDT and CDR2 is YYEEEE. CDR3 sequence (DNA): TGTGCCAGCAGCTTGGCCACCGGGGAGCTGTTTTTT. Translating gives CASSLATGELFF. Combining the CDR3 with reference TRBV5-6 and TRBJ2-2 gives the whole variable domain DAGVTQSPTHLIKTRGQQVTLRCSPKSGHDTVSWYQQALGQGPQFIFQYYEEEERQRGNFPDRFSGHQFPNYSSELNVNALLLGDSALYLCASSLATGELFFGEGSRLTVL.

The table lists this clonotype with many counts. The chain has TRBV20-1 and TRBJ1-1, with D possibly TRBD1 on 5 matching bases. Trimming took off 6 bases at V and 3 bases at J, with 11 bases between the two ends. Germline values: CDR1 DFQATT, CDR2 SNEGSKA (reference sequence). CDR3 length: 12 residues. The CDR3 loop is CSAPDSDTEAFF. In DNA, the CDR3 is TGCAGTGCCCCCGACAGCGACACTGAAGCTTTCTTT.

This clonotype was observed at least ten times. The chain recombines TRBV20-1 with TRBJ1-1; D is uncertain. The CDR3 is made up of 16 amino acids. Germline lookup yields CDR1 DFQATT and CDR2 SNEGSKA (reference sequence). Deletions cut 0 bases from V and 1 base from J, with 15 bases between. CDR3 in amino acids: CSARDQYVAANTEAFF. CDR3 DNA: TGCAGTGCTAGAGATCAATACGTAGCAGCGAACACTGAAGCTTTCTTT.

There are many counts of this clonotype. The chain has TRBV3-1 and TRBJ2-7; TRBD2 aligns across 11 bases. In germline, CDR1 is LGHDT, CDR2 YNNKEL (reference sequence). The CDR3 consists of 15 residues. V gave up 2 bases and J gave up 2 bases; unmatched junction bases: 2. The DNA for the CDR3 is TGTGCCAGCAGCCAAACTAGCGGGGGTACCTACGAGCAGTACTTC. This encodes CASSQTSGGTYEQYF.

This clonotype has at least ten counts. This chain uses TRBV3-1 with TRBJ2-5; 15 bases are a match to TRBD2. The CDR3 is 15 residues long. In germline, CDR1 is LGHDT, CDR2 YNNKEL (reference sequence). With V trimmed by 4 bases and J by 5 bases, 2 bases remained unmatched. The CDR3 spells CASSPGTSGRETQYF. CDR3 DNA: TGTGCCAGCAGCCCCGGGACTAGCGGGAGGGAGACCCAGTACTTC.

This clonotype showed up many times. The genes are TRBV20-1 and TRBJ2-1; D remains unclear. The germline V gene has CDR1 DFQATT and CDR2 SNEGSKA (reference sequence). V was clipped by 0 bases and J by 2 bases, with 11 bases between them. The CDR3 spans 15 residues. The CDR3 nucleotides are TGCAGTGCTAGAGATTCGGGCGGTCCCTACAATGAGCAGTTCTTC. As protein: CSARDSGGPYNEQFF.

This clonotype was detected ten times or more. V usage is TRBV7-2 and J usage is TRBJ1-5; TRBD1 is a possible D gene (6 bases). Trimming stripped 2 bases from V and 7 bases from J, with 18 bases between. Germline V gives CDR1 SGHTA, CDR2 FQGNSA. The CDR3 covers 16 residues. CDR3 sequence (DNA): TGTGCCAGCAGCTTATTGAACGGGGGGCAAGGCCAGCCCCAGCATTTT. This gives the protein CASSLLNGGQGQPQHF.

There are many counts of this clonotype. The chain employs TRBV5-1 and TRBJ1-1; D remains ambiguous. Germline-derived CDR1 and CDR2 are SGHRS and YFSETQ. The CDR3 has 15 residues. With 0 bases removed from V and 4 bases from J, the gap between germline ends came to 13 bases. The CDR3 loop is CASSLAPERGTEAFF. CDR3 nucleotides: TGCGCCAGCAGCTTGGCCCCCGAGCGGGGCACTGAAGCTTTCTTT.

The table lists this clonotype with a few counts. The rearrangement joins TRBV5-4 to TRBJ1-6; D remains ambiguous. Germline V gives CDR1 SGHNT, CDR2 YYREEE (reference sequence). This CDR3 is built from 17 residues. V was clipped by 5 bases and J by 0 bases, with 15 bases between them. CDR3 amino acids: CASRDSKASSYNSPLHF. CDR3 coding DNA: TGTGCCAGCAGGGACTCCAAGGCGAGCTCCTATAATTCACCCCTCCACTTT.

This clonotype was counted between two and nine times. The V and J genes are TRBV19 and TRBJ2-1, with 10 positions matching TRBD1. The V and J ends lost 6 bases and 8 bases, in that order; junction bases with no gene match: 7. The CDR3 consists of 14 residues. Germline loops: CDR1 LNHDA, CDR2 SQIVND (reference sequence). The CDR3 bases are TGTGCCAGTAGCACGGGACAGGGGCGCCATGAGCAGTTCTTC. Its translation is CASSTGQGRHEQFF.